What follows are 28 T cell receptor beta chains derived from one specimen sequenced in a study of blood T cell repertoires in COVID-19. The protocol was immunoSEQ multiplex PCR, while the TCRdb copy is restricted to in-frame clones and leaves out a portion. The profile shows approximately 320,000 clones, roughly 90% of them singletons. Sequenced: peripheral blood. These receptors were taken from a woman aged 25 to 39 with COVID-19, enrolled during active disease.

J is TRBJ2-2 and V is TRBV10-1; 8 positions agree with TRBD1. In germline, CDR1 is WNHNN, CDR2 SYGVQD (reference sequence). The CDR3 runs 16 residues. The V and J ends lost 0 bases and 4 bases, in that order; junction bases with no gene match: 4. The DNA for the CDR3 is TGCGCCAGCAGTGAGTCAGGACAGGGTGGCACCGGGGAGCTGTTTTTT. It translates to CASSESGQGGTGELFF.

The rearrangement uses TRBV27 and TRBJ2-6; 7 bases agree with TRBD1. V was pared by 9 bases and J by 5 bases, with 10 bases of the junction left unmatched. CDR3 length equals 15 residues. Looked up from germline, CDR1 is MNHEY and CDR2 is SMNVEV (reference sequence). CDR3 sequence: CASSDRALRANVLTF. The CDR3 bases are TGTGCCAGTAGTGACAGGGCCTTACGGGCCAACGTCCTGACTTTC.

The rearrangement uses TRBV27 and TRBJ2-1; 7 bases match TRBD2. Germline lookup yields CDR1 MNHEY and CDR2 SMNVEV (reference sequence). The trim removed 4 bases at V and 7 bases at J, leaving 7 bases unmatched. This CDR3 has 14 residues. CDR3 sequence reads: CASSYPGRFNEQFF. DNA for the CDR3: TGTGCCAGCAGTTATCCCGGGAGGTTTAATGAGCAGTTCTTC.

The CDR3 sequence: CASIKLAGGPHEQYF. In DNA, the CDR3 is TGTGCCAGCATTAAACTAGCGGGGGGGCCACACGAGCAGTACTTC. V is TRBV6-5 and J is TRBJ2-7; 13 positions match TRBD2. V was clipped by 7 bases and J by 5 bases; unmatched bases: 8. The CDR3 extends over 15 amino acids. CDR1 and CDR2 from the germline V gene are MNHEY and SVGAGI.

The chain uses TRBV11-3 and TRBJ2-3; possible D gene TRBD2, 5 bases. Trimming left V 4 bases short and J 3 bases short, with 14 bases between. This CDR3 has 15 residues. Germline values: CDR1 SGHNT, CDR2 YENEEA. The CDR3 sequence is CASSSGSLYTDTQYF. Here the CDR3 DNA reads TGTGCCAGCAGCTCTGGGAGCCTATATACAGATACGCAGTATTTT.

The chain links TRBV6-5 to TRBJ2-7; 10 positions match TRBD2. Germline V gene sequence: CDR1 MNHEY, CDR2 SVGAGI. Trimming took 10 bases from V and 3 from J; bases not matched to a gene: 6. The CDR3 runs 13 residues. The CDR3 here is CATKRGGSYEQYF. CDR3 DNA sequence: TGTGCCACCAAGCGGGGGGGCAGCTACGAGCAGTACTTC.

The chain joins TRBV3-1 (or the pseudogene TRBV3-2) to TRBJ1-5; D call uncertain. This CDR3 spans 17 amino acids. Trimming shortened V by 0 bases and J by 1 base, and 13 bases separated the two germline ends. CDR1 and CDR2 (germline): LGHDT, YNNKEL (reference sequence). CDR3 bases: TGTGCCAGCAGCCAAGATGTGCCGGGGATAAGCAATCAGCCCCAGCATTTT. Its protein is CASSQDVPGISNQPQHF.

The CDR3: CATKRDRDSPLHF. The CDR3 coding sequence is TGTGCCACCAAACGGGACAGGGATTCACCCCTCCACTTT. V gene TRBV7-9 combines with J gene TRBJ1-6, with 9 bases that match TRBD1. This CDR3 has 13 residues. V shed 10 bases, J shed 8 bases, and the junction held 6 bases outside the gene matches. Germline loops: CDR1 SEHNR, CDR2 FQNEAQ (reference sequence).

The V and J genes are TRBV10-1 and TRBJ2-7; 7 bases match TRBD1. The CDR3 is made up of 14 amino acids. The germline CDR1 and CDR2 sequences are WNHNN and SYGVQD (reference sequence). With 9 bases clipped from V and 7 bases from J, the junction kept 15 bases outside the gene matches. In DNA form, the CDR3 reads TGCGCCAGAGGTTTGCGTACAGGGGATGTTGAGCAGTACTTC. It encodes CARGLRTGDVEQYF.

The chain carries TRBV7-9 and TRBJ1-1; no clear D. CDR3 length equals 14 residues. CDR1 is SEHNR, CDR2 FQNEAQ, per germline (reference sequence). The V end lost 0 bases, the J end lost 0 bases, and 5 bases lay between the germline ends. The CDR3 loop is CASSLARMNTEAFF. In DNA form, the CDR3 reads TGTGCCAGCAGCTTAGCGCGGATGAACACTGAAGCTTTCTTT.

The chain couples TRBV7-9 to TRBJ1-2, with TRBD1 as a possible D gene (5 bases). CDR3 size: 15 residues. V gave up 5 bases and J gave up 7 bases, with 20 bases separating them. The V gene's germline CDR1 is SEHNR and CDR2 FQNEAQ (reference sequence). CDR3 in amino acids: CASSPGGAGSSGYTF. The CDR3 DNA reads TGTGCCAGCAGCCCCGGCGGGGCGGGGAGTTCTGGCTACACCTTC.

This chain joins TRBV6-5 and TRBJ1-2, with D uncertain. Germline CDR1 is MNHEY and CDR2 is SVGAGI. The CDR3 is 13 amino acids. Between the trimmed V and J ends, which lost 3 bases and 4 bases, there was a span of 9 bases. The CDR3 region is CASSYAGLYGYTF. For the CDR3, the DNA is TGTGCCAGCAGTTATGCCGGACTCTATGGCTACACCTTC.

This clone was picked up one time. The chain combines TRBV27 with TRBJ1-2, with 10 bases matching TRBD1. The CDR3 has 15 amino acids. The J segment lost 8 bases and the V segment lost 6 bases, leaving 12 bases of the junction unmatched. Per the germline V gene, CDR1 is MNHEY and CDR2 is SMNVEV (reference sequence). The DNA for the CDR3 is TGTGCCAGCAGCCCCGGGACAGGGGCTCCCTTGGGCTACACCTTC. Its protein product is CASSPGTGAPLGYTF.

The chain is built from TRBV18 and TRBJ1-3; the D is unclear. The V end was cut by 2 bases, the J end by 4 bases, with 12 bases between. Per the germline V gene, CDR1 is KGHSH and CDR2 is LQKENI. The CDR3 is 15 residues long. CDR3 amino acids: CASSPTGSPGNTIYF. CDR3 nucleotide sequence: TGTGCCAGCTCACCAACGGGTTCTCCCGGAAACACCATATATTTT.

The rearrangement links TRBV19 to TRBJ1-2; D might be TRBD1 (6 bases). Germline assignment: CDR1 LNHDA and CDR2 SQIVND (reference sequence). The V and J ends lost 11 bases and 4 bases respectively, with 11 bases between them. The CDR3 consists of 11 residues. CDR3 sequence: CAVGGVYGYTF. Written as DNA, the CDR3 is TGTGCCGTAGGGGGAGTCTATGGCTACACCTTC.

The chain has TRBV24-1 and TRBJ2-7, with 7 bases aligning to TRBD1. Trimming took 4 bases from V and 5 from J; bases not matched to a gene: 4. The CDR3 loop spans 13 amino acids. Germline assignment: CDR1 KGHDR and CDR2 SFDVKD. The CDR3 sequence: CATSDIQGNEQYF. Here the CDR3 DNA reads TGTGCCACCAGTGACATACAGGGGAACGAGCAGTACTTC.

The chain carries TRBV2 and TRBJ2-5, with D tentatively TRBD2 (6 bases). Between the trimmed V and J ends, which lost 6 bases and 0 bases, there was a span of 11 bases. CDR1 and CDR2 (germline): SNHLY, FYNNEI. This CDR3 has 14 residues. CDR3 in amino acids: CASREQRDQETQYF. For the CDR3, the DNA is TGTGCCAGCAGGGAACAGCGGGACCAAGAGACCCAGTACTTC.

The chain employs TRBV19 and TRBJ2-7, with D uncertain. The CDR3 totals 13 residues. V was cut by 3 bases and J by 6 bases, with 12 bases left in between. Germline V gene lookup returns CDR1 LNHDA and CDR2 SQIVND (reference sequence). The chain's CDR3 is CASSMSTGSEQYF. The CDR3 region has the DNA TGTGCCAGTAGTATGAGTACGGGTTCCGAGCAGTACTTC.

This clone was counted a few times. V gene TRBV7-8 combines with J gene TRBJ2-2; 7 positions match TRBD1. Germline V gene data show CDR1 as SGHVS and CDR2 as FQNEAQ. The V and J ends lost 5 bases and 1 base, in that order; junction bases with no gene match: 7. The CDR3 covers 16 residues. The CDR3 reads CASSRTGELNTGELFF. CDR3 sequence (DNA): TGTGCCAGCAGCCGTACAGGGGAGCTGAACACCGGGGAGCTGTTTTTT.

The sample holds one count of this clone. V usage is TRBV6-4 and J usage is TRBJ1-2; TRBD1 agrees at 7 bases. Germline V gives CDR1 MRHNA, CDR2 SNTAGT. The CDR3 runs 14 residues. V shed 6 bases and J 6 bases; nucleotides not matched to a gene: 10. The CDR3 reads CASRKGEGAHGYTF. In nucleotides, the CDR3 is TGTGCCAGCAGGAAGGGCGAGGGGGCGCATGGCTACACCTTC.

The chain carries TRBV5-6 and TRBJ1-2; perhaps TRBD1 as D (5 bases). In germline, CDR1 is SGHDT, CDR2 YYEEEE. The CDR3 runs to 13 residues. V gave up 4 bases and J gave up 2 bases, with 9 bases separating them. The DNA of the CDR3 is TGTGCCAGCAGCCTGGACAACAACTATGGCTACACCTTC. Protein: CASSLDNNYGYTF.

Regarding this clone: The same CDR3 can be traced to other DNA sequences in this sample. This sequence joins TRBV6-5 and TRBJ1-2; 7 positions agree with TRBD1. Germline V gene data show CDR1 as MNHEY and CDR2 as SVGAGI. This CDR3 contains 14 residues. V dropped 2 bases and J dropped 7; count of bases not matched to a gene: 7. DNA of the CDR3: TGTGCCAGCAGTTACCCAGACAGGGCTGGTGGCTACACCTTC. Translated, it gives CASSYPDRAGGYTF.

V and J are TRBV7-9 and TRBJ1-6; tentative D call: TRBD1 (5 bases). Trimming took 3 bases from V and 3 from J, leaving 9 bases between them. Germline V gene lookup returns CDR1 SEHNR and CDR2 FQNEAQ (reference sequence). CDR3 length equals 15 residues. The CDR3 region is CASSLTANYNSPLHF. As DNA, the CDR3 is TGTGCCAGCAGCTTGACAGCGAACTATAATTCACCCCTCCACTTT. The full variable domain, rest sourced from reference TRBV7-9 and TRBJ1-6, is DTGVSQNPRHKITKRGQNVTFRCDPISEHNRLYWYRQTLGQGPEFLTYFQNEAQLEKSRLLSDRFSAERPKGSFSTLEIQRTEQGDSAMYLCASSLTANYNSPLHFGNGTRLTVT.

The chain carries TRBV4-1 and TRBJ1-4; D is possibly TRBD1 (5 bases). V was trimmed by 2 bases and J by 6 bases, leaving 16 bases between them. Germline CDR1 is MGHRA and CDR2 is YSYEKL. The CDR3 consists of 16 residues. The CDR3 loop is CASSQPTGTGDEKLFF. CDR3 DNA sequence: TGCGCCAGCAGCCAACCTACCGGGACTGGTGATGAAAAACTGTTTTTT.

As DNA, the CDR3 is TGTGCCAGCAGCCAGGGGGGAGGTGGGGCCCCCCACGGAGCTTTCTTT. This encodes CASSQGGGGAPHGAFF. The chain combines TRBV4-2 with TRBJ1-1, with a weak D call TRBD1 (5 bases). This CDR3 has 16 residues. CDR1 is LGHNA and CDR2 is YNFKEQ in the germline V gene. With 3 bases removed from V and 10 bases from J, the gap between germline ends came to 24 bases.

The chain carries TRBV5-1 and TRBJ2-2; 7 bases line up with TRBD1. Germline CDR1 SGHRS, CDR2 YFSETQ. The CDR3 consists of 16 residues. Trimming cost V 4 bases and J 4 bases; bases outside gene matches: 10. The chain's CDR3 is CASSQQGQGVTGELFF. CDR3 in DNA: TGCGCCAGCAGCCAACAAGGGCAGGGGGTCACCGGGGAGCTGTTTTTT.

V and J are TRBV7-9 and TRBJ1-1; weak D call: TRBD1 (5 bases). This CDR3 is built from 11 residues. V was cut by 5 bases and J by 10 bases, with 11 bases left in between. Germline V lookup: CDR1 SEHNR, CDR2 FQNEAQ (reference sequence). The CDR3 bases are TGTGCCAGCAGCGATCAGGGAGGAGCTTTCTTT. Residues: CASSDQGGAFF.

The chain is built from TRBV18 and TRBJ1-4, with 7 bases matching TRBD1. After removal of 2 bases from V and 5 bases from J, the junction contained 8 bases not matched to a gene. The CDR3 is made up of 16 amino acids. CDR1 and CDR2 from the germline V gene are KGHSH and LQKENI. CDR3 nucleotide sequence: TGTGCCAGCTCACCATCCCCGACAGGGAGGAATGAAAAACTGTTTTTT. This gives the protein CASSPSPTGRNEKLFF.